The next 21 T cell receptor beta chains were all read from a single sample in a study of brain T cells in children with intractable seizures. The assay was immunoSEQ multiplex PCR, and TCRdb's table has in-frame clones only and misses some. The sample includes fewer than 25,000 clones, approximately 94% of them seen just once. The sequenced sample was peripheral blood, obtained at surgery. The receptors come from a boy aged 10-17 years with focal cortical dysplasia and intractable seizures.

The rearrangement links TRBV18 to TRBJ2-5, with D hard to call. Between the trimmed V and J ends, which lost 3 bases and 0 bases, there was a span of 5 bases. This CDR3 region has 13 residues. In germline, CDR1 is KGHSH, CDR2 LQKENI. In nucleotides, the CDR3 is TGTGCCAGCTCACCCTCGTACCAAGAGACCCAGTACTTC. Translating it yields CASSPSYQETQYF.

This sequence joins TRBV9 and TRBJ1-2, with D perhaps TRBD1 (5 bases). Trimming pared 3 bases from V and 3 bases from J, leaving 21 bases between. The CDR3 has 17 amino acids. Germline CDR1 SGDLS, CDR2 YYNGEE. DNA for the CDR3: TGTGCCAGCAGCGCGCGGGACCTTCTGACGCTTGACTATGGCTACACCTTC. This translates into CASSARDLLTLDYGYTF. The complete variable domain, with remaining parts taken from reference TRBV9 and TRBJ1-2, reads DSGVTQTPKHLITATGQRVTLRCSPRSGDLSVYWYQQSLDQGLQFLIQYYNGEERAKGNILERFSAQQFPDLHSELNLSSLELGDSALYFCASSARDLLTLDYGYTFGSGTRLTVV.

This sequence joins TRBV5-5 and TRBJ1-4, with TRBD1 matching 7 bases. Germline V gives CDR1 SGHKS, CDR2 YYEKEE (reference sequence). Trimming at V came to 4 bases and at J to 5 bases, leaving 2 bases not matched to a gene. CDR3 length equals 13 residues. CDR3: CASSQGQNEKLFF. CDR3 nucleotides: TGTGCCAGCAGCCAGGGACAGAATGAAAAACTGTTTTTT.

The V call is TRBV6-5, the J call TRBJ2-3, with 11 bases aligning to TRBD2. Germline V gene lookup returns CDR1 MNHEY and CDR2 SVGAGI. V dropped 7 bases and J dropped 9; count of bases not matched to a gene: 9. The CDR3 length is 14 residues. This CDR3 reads CASNRLAGGLTQYF. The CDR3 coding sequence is TGTGCCAGCAATCGGCTAGCGGGGGGCTTAACGCAGTATTTT.

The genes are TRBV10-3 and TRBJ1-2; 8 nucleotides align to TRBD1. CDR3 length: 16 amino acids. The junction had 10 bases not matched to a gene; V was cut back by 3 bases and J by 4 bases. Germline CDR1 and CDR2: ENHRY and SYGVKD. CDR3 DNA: TGTGCCATCAGTGACGGCCGGACAGGGACCGGCTATGGCTACACCTTC. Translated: CAISDGRTGTGYGYTF.

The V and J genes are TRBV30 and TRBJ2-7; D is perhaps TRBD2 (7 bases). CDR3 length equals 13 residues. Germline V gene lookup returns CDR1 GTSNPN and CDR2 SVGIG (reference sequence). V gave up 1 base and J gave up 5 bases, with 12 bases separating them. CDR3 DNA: TGTGCCTGGAGTGAGGGGGGGAGCAACGAGCAGTACGTC. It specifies CAWSEGGSNEQYV.

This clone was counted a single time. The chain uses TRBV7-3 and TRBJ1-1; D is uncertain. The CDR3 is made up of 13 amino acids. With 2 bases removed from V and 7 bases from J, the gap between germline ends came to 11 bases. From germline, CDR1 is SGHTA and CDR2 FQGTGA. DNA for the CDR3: TGTGCCAGCAGCTTAGGGCAGTCCTATGAAGCTTTCTTT. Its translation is CASSLGQSYEAFF.

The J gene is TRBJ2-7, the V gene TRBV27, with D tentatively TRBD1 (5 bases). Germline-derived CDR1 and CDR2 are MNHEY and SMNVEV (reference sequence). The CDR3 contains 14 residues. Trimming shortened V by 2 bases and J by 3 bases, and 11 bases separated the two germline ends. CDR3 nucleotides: TGTGCCAGCAGTTTAAGGGGTGCAGGCTACGAGCAGTACTTC. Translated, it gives CASSLRGAGYEQYF.

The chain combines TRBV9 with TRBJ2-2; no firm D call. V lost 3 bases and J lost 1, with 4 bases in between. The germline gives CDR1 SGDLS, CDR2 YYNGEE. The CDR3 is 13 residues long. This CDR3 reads CASSGLNTGELFF. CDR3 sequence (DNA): TGTGCCAGCAGCGGACTGAACACCGGGGAGCTGTTTTTT.

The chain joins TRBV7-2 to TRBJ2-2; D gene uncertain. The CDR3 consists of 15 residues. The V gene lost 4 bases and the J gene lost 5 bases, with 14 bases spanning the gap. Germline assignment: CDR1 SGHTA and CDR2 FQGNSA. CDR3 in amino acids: CASSSPPRGTGELFF. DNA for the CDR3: TGTGCCAGCAGCTCTCCCCCCCGTGGTACCGGGGAGCTGTTTTTT.

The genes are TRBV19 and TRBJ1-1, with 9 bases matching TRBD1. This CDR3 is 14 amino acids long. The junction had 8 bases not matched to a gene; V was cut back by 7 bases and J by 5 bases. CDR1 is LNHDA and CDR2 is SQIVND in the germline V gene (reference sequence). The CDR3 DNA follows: TGTGCCAGTACCCCACAGGGGGCGAGGACTGAAGCTTTCTTT. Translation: CASTPQGARTEAFF.

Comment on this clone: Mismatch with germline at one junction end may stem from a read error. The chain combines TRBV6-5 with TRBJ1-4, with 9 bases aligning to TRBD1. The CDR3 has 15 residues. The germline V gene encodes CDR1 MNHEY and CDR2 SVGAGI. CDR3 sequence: CASSDSDRGHEKLFF. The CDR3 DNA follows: TGTGCCAGCAGTGACTCGGACAGGGGACATGAAAAACTGTTTTTT.

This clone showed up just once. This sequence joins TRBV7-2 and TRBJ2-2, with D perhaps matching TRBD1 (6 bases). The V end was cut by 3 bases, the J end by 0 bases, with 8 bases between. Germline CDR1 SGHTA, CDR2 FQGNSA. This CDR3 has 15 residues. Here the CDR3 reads CASSFSGANTGELFF. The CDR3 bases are TGTGCCAGCAGCTTCTCAGGGGCGAACACCGGGGAGCTGTTTTTT.

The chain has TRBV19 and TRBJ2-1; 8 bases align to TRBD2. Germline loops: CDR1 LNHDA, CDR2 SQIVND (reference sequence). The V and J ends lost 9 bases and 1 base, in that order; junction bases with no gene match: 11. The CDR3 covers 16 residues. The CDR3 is CASRPDTSGSYNEQFF. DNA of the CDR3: TGTGCCAGCCGGCCCGATACTAGCGGATCCTACAATGAGCAGTTCTTC.

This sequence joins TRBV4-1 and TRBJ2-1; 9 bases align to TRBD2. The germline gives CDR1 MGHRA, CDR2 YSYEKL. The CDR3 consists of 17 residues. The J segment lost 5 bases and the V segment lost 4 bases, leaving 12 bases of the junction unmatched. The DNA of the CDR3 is TGCGCCAGCAGCCCGTTTGGGGGAGTAGCGGGGGACAATGAGCAGTTCTTC. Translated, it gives CASSPFGGVAGDNEQFF.

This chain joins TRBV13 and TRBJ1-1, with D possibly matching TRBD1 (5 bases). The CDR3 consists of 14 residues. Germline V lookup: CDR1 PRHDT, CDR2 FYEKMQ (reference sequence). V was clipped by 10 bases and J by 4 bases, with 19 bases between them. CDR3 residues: CATSMGGGITEAFF. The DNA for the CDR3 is TGTGCCACTTCTATGGGCGGGGGGATCACTGAAGCTTTCTTT.

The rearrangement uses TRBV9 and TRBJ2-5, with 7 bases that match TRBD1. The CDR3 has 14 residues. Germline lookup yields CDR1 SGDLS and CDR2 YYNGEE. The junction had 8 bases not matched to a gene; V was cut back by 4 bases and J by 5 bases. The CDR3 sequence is CASSNRDSYETQYF. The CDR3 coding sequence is TGTGCCAGCAGCAACCGGGACAGTTATGAGACCCAGTACTTC.

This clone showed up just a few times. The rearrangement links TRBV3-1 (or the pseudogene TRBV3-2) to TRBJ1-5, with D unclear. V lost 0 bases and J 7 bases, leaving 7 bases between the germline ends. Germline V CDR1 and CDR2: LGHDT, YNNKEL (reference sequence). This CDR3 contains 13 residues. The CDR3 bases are TGTGCCAGCAGCCAAGATCTGGTGCAGCCCCAGCATTTT. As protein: CASSQDLVQPQHF.

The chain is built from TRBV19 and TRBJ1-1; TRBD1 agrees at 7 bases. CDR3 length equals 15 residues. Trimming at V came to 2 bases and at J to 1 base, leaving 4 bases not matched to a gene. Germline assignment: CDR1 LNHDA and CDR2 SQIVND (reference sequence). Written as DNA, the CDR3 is TGTGCCAGTAGTATAACCGGGACAGAGAACACTGAAGCTTTCTTT. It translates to CASSITGTENTEAFF.

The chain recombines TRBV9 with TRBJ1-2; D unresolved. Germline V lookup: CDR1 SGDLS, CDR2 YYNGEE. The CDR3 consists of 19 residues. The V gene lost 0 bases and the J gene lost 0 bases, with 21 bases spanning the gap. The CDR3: CASSVGAAGALLSNYGYTF. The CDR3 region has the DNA TGTGCCAGCAGCGTAGGGGCAGCAGGCGCTTTACTGTCTAACTATGGCTACACCTTC.

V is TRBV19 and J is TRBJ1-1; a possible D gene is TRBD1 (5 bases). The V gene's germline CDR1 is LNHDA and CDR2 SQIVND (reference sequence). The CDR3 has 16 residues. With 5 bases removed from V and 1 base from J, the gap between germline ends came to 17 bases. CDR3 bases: TGTGCCAGTAGTTCGGAGGGGAAGGGCCGGAACACTGAAGCTTTCTTT. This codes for CASSSEGKGRNTEAFF.